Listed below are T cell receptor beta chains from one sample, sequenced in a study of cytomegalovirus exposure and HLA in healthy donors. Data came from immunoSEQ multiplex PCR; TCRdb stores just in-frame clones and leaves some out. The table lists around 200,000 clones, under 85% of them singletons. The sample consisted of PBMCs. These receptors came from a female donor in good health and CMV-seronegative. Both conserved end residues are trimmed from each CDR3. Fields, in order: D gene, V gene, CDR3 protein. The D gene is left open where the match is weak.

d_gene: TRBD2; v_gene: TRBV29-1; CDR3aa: SVEYGRETQY
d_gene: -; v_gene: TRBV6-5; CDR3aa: ASSRGWNTGELF
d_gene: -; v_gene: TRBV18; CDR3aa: ASANAPGNTGELF
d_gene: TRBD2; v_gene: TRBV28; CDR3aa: ASTSTAGGQETQY
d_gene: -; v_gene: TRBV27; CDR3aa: AISQGTEAF
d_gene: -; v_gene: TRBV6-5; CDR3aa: ASSLAGLGGGYT
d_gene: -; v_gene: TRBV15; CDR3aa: ATSRDRGTEAF
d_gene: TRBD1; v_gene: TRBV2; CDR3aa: ASSESGTGAPLH
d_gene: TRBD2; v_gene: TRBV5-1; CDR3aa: ASSLLRQGTSATNTGELF
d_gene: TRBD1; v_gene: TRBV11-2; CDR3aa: ASSLAATGAYGYT
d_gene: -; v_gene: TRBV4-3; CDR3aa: ASSPATASNQPQH
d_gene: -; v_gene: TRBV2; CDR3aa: ASTFSRQGGNEQF
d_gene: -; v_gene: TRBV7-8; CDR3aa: ASSLSAPNTEAF
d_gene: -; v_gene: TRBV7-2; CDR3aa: ASSWQNYNEQF
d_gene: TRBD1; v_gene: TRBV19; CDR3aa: ASSMQGERSYEQY
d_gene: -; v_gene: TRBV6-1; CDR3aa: ASRIRGNYGYT
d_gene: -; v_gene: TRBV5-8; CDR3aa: ASSLDGSRSYNSPLH
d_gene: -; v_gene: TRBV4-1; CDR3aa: ASSPFGGAGTEAF
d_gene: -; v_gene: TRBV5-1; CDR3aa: ASSVGAGNQPQH
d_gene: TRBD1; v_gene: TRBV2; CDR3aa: ASSEPVDRDLQY
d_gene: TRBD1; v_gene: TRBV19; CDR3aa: ASWTGGWTEAF
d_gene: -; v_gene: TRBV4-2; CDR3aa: ASSRSGRTDTQY
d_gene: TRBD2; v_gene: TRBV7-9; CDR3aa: ASSLVAGGDNEQF
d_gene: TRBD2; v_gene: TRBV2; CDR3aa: ASTYRTSGHEQY
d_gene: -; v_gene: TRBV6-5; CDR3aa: ASSYGRPYSNQPQH
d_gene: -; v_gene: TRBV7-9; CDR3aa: ASSFRTADNEQY
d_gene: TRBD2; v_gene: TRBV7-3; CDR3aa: ASSLATSGTTDTQY
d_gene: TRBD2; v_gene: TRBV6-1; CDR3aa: ASSPTSGSYNEQF
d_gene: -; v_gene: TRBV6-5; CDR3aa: ASRSPGLETQY
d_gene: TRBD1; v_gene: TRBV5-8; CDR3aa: ASSGDRVNTGELF
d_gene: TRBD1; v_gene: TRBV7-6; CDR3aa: ASSRQGAGQPQH
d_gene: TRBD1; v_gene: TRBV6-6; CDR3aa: ATSQGQLYNSPLH
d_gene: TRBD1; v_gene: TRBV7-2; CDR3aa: ASSLRDRDGAF
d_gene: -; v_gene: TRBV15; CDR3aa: ATSPLGAGGEKLF
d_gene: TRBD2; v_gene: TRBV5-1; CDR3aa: ASSREAQETQY
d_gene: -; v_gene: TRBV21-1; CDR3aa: ASRVRDRVFHSPLH
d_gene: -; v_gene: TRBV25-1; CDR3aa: ASRKARDNSNYGYT
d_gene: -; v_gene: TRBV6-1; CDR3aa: ASSEPGGIYEQY
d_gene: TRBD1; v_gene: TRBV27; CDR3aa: ASSLAGQINEKLF
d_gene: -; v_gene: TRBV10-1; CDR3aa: ASSDLNRESNEQF
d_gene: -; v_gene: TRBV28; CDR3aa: ASSLSGPRGEKLF